Sequencing of this TCR beta chain was carried out in a study of radiotherapy plus CTLA-4 blockade in lung cancer. Study summary: Disease control was achieved by approximately 30% of patients, and objective responses by about 19%. Findings and limits, study-wide: Interferon-beta, together with early blood T cell clone dynamics, reportedly best predicted response. Blood-borne expansion of tumor-derived TCR clones followed radiotherapy plus ipilimumab.

Patients in the study, people with chemo-refractory metastatic non-small-cell lung cancer, received focal radiation plus ipilimumab CTLA-4 blockade. Generated by immunoSEQ multiplex PCR, the TCRdb table keeps only in-frame clones and is missing some. The data show 85,000 to 100,000 clones, more than 85% seen once. The CDR3 contains 14 residues. The V and J ends lost 3 bases and 0 bases respectively, with 9 bases between them. From germline, CDR1 is LNHDA and CDR2 SQIVND (reference sequence). On this clone: Its antigen remains unknown.

The V call is TRBV19, the J call TRBJ2-7; D may be TRBD1 (5 bases). Sequences were derived from peripheral blood, sampled from a patient treated with radiotherapy plus ipilimumab. The sequence came from a human donor with non-small cell lung cancer that progressed on radiotherapy plus ipilimumab. CDR3 sequence (DNA): TGTGCCAGTAGTATCGGGCAGGGCTCCTACGAGCAGTACTTC. This codes for CASSIGQGSYEQYF.